This TCR beta chain was recovered during a study of blood T cell repertoires in COVID-19. In the study overall: PBMCs, B-cell-depleted T cells, or T cells were the source of the cDNA or gDNA that made up the material.

The trim removed 5 bases at V and 2 bases at J, leaving 5 bases unmatched. This CDR3 spans 14 amino acids. Germline V lookup: CDR1 SGHNT, CDR2 YYREEE (reference sequence). Sequencing used immunoSEQ multiplex PCR; TCRdb keeps in-frame clones, though not all of them. Of about 92,000 clones listed, 80% are singletons. This chain links TRBV5-4 with TRBJ2-3; TRBD2 aligns across 7 bases. The sequence was collected from a woman in her seventies with acute or convalescent COVID-19. Sequenced input: peripheral blood. CDR3 in DNA: TGTGCCAGCAGGAGCGGGACTCCCACAGATACGCAGTATTTT. This translates into CASRSGTPTDTQYF.